The sequence of this TCR beta chain was determined in a study of tissue T cells after allogeneic stem cell transplantation. Study-wide results and caveats: This small cohort was clinically heterogeneous, and sampling depth was a limitation. Alloreactivity or antigen specificity of tissue TCRs was not determined; some clones might be host cells.

On this clone: No antigen is known for it.

V lost 5 bases and J 0 bases, leaving 10 bases between the germline ends. The CDR3 totals 14 residues. Per germline, CDR1 SGHTA and CDR2 FQGNSA. Autopsy tissues included GI tract, liver, skin and lymphoid organs. Survey-depth TCRbeta CDR3 sequencing reported V/J genes and productive frequencies. Profiled with immunoSEQ multiplex PCR; TCRdb holds only in-frame clones, not every one. The table lists about 1,400 clones, about 80% of them singletons, with 10% to 15% in the top ten. The input for sequencing was spleen tissue, taken at autopsy. The gene calls are TRBV7-2 and TRBJ1-1, with D unclear. The clonotype originates from a male patient between 35 and 75 years old with steroid-refractory graft-versus-host disease after an allogeneic stem cell transplant. Certain T cells may be donor cells from the graft. The CDR3 here is CASSPRELNTEAFF. In DNA, the CDR3 is TGTGCCAGCAGCCCAAGGGAGTTGAACACTGAAGCTTTCTTT.